The 27 T cell receptor beta chains below all came from one sample that was sequenced in a study of blood T cell repertoires in COVID-19. TCRdb's table, derived via immunoSEQ multiplex PCR, lists solely in-frame clones and lacks some. The sample has 130,000 to 150,000 clones; roughly 79% are singletons. The sequenced sample was peripheral blood. All receptors come from a human donor with acute or convalescent COVID-19. The donor label of this sample is uncertain.

This chain joins TRBV7-2 and TRBJ1-1, with 8 bases lining up with TRBD1. The CDR3 is 13 residues long. V lost 5 bases, J lost 3 bases, and 2 bases stayed unmatched. The V gene's germline CDR1 is SGHTA and CDR2 FQGNSA. CDR3 amino acids: CASSVQGDTEAFF. The CDR3 DNA reads as TGTGCCAGCAGCGTACAGGGGGACACTGAAGCTTTCTTT.

This clone was counted once. This sequence joins TRBV9 and TRBJ2-3, with TRBD1 as a possible D gene (5 bases). The CDR3 spans 14 residues. Trimming stripped 0 bases from V and 1 base from J, with 6 bases between. The germline CDR1 and CDR2 sequences are SGDLS and YYNGEE. This CDR3 reads CASSVVTGTDTQYF. As DNA, the CDR3 is TGTGCCAGCAGCGTAGTGACAGGCACAGATACGCAGTATTTT. The full variable domain, rest sourced from reference TRBV9 and TRBJ2-3, is DSGVTQTPKHLITATGQRVTLRCSPRSGDLSVYWYQQSLDQGLQFLIQYYNGEERAKGNILERFSAQQFPDLHSELNLSSLELGDSALYFCASSVVTGTDTQYFGPGTRLTVL.

The chain has TRBV19 and TRBJ2-1; a possible D gene is TRBD2 (7 bases). The ends were cut back, 3 bases at V and 2 bases at J, with 11 bases in the middle. This CDR3 is built from 15 residues. Per germline, CDR1 LNHDA and CDR2 SQIVND (reference sequence). CDR3 protein: CASSIGGGPYNEQFF. Here the CDR3 DNA reads TGTGCCAGTAGTATCGGCGGGGGCCCCTACAATGAGCAGTTCTTC.

The rearrangement uses TRBV4-2 and TRBJ2-1, with TRBD2 matching over 10 bases. The CDR3 extends over 17 amino acids. Per the germline V gene, CDR1 is LGHNA and CDR2 is YNFKEQ. Trimming at V came to 0 bases and at J to 0 bases, leaving 2 bases not matched to a gene. For the CDR3, the DNA is TGTGCCAGCAGCCAAGATAGCGGGGGGCCCTCCTACAATGAGCAGTTCTTC. Protein product: CASSQDSGGPSYNEQFF.

This chain uses TRBV29-1 with TRBJ1-1; possible D gene TRBD1, 5 bases. V dropped 6 bases and J dropped 10 bases, with 12 bases sitting between them. The germline V gene has CDR1 SQVTM and CDR2 ANQGSEA. The CDR3 totals 10 residues. Here the CDR3 reads CSVSSGGAFF. DNA for the CDR3: TGCAGCGTGTCGTCCGGGGGAGCTTTCTTT.

The chain uses TRBV2 and TRBJ1-4; no definite D call. With 1 base removed from V and 3 bases from J, the gap between germline ends came to 9 bases. Germline CDR1 SNHLY, CDR2 FYNNEI. The CDR3 totals 15 residues. The CDR3 spells CASSEVGFPNEKLFF. The CDR3 DNA reads TGTGCCAGCAGTGAAGTGGGCTTTCCTAATGAAAAACTGTTTTTT.

The rearrangement uses TRBV6-5 and TRBJ1-2; tentative D call: TRBD1 (5 bases). Germline CDR1 MNHEY, CDR2 SVGAGI. The CDR3 consists of 13 residues. V was pared by 10 bases and J by 5 bases, with 17 bases between. CDR3 in amino acids: CATSFPGRYGYTF. The DNA for the CDR3 is TGTGCCACGTCTTTCCCAGGGCGGTATGGCTACACCTTC.

For this clone: A much larger clonotype is one base distant, so this may be a read error. The J gene is TRBJ1-1, the V gene TRBV6-1; possibly TRBD1 for D (5 bases). V lost 3 bases and J lost 4, with 6 bases in between. Germline V CDR1 and CDR2: MNHNS, SASEGT. The CDR3 has 12 residues. DNA of the CDR3: TGTGCCAGCAGTGAGGGGGGCACTGAAGCTTTCTTT. It yields the protein CASSEGGTEAFF.

J is TRBJ2-1 and V is TRBV18, with a possible D match to TRBD2 (5 bases). The CDR3 runs 15 residues. V lost 8 bases and J 8 bases, leaving 22 bases between the germline ends. Per germline, CDR1 KGHSH and CDR2 LQKENI. The CDR3 protein is CASPPGSQQVHEQFF. The CDR3 DNA is TGTGCCAGCCCCCCGGGGTCCCAGCAGGTTCATGAGCAGTTCTTC.

This chain links TRBV2 with TRBJ1-6; 10 bases line up with TRBD1. The CDR3 is 15 amino acids. The germline V gene has CDR1 SNHLY and CDR2 FYNNEI. Trimming took 4 bases from V and 8 from J; bases not matched to a gene: 5. CDR3 coding DNA: TGTGCCAGCAGTGGTAGACAGGGGGCGGATTCACCCCTCCACTTT. Translating it yields CASSGRQGADSPLHF.

CDR3 nucleotide sequence: TGCGCCAGCAGCCAAGGACAGGGGGCGACGGACTATGGCTACACCTTC. It specifies CASSQGQGATDYGYTF. This chain connects TRBV4-1 to TRBJ1-2; TRBD1 agrees at 10 bases. Losses at the gene ends were 1 base for V and 3 bases for J; bases not matched to a gene: 5. CDR1 MGHRA and CDR2 YSYEKL come from the germline V gene. This CDR3 is 16 amino acids long.

The chain carries TRBV30 and TRBJ1-6; 10 bases line up with TRBD1. Trimming took 3 bases from V and 10 from J; bases not matched to a gene: 3. From germline, CDR1 is GTSNPN and CDR2 SVGIG (reference sequence). CDR3 length: 13 residues. This chain's CDR3 is CAWRRDRGSPLHF. In nucleotides, the CDR3 is TGTGCCTGGAGAAGGGACAGGGGATCACCCCTCCACTTT.

The chain has TRBV19 and TRBJ1-4; D is possibly TRBD1 (5 bases). Trimming left V 5 bases short and J 8 bases short, with 12 bases between. The CDR3 covers 13 residues. Germline loops: CDR1 LNHDA, CDR2 SQIVND (reference sequence). Here the CDR3 reads CASSSSAGEKLFF. As DNA, the CDR3 is TGTGCCAGTAGTTCCTCGGCAGGGGAAAAACTGTTTTTT.

The CDR3 DNA reads TGTGCCAGCAGGCAGGTTTCCTATGGCTACACCTTC. It translates to CASRQVSYGYTF. This chain joins TRBV6-5 and TRBJ1-2; no clear D gene. There are 12 residues in the CDR3. V was cut by 6 bases and J by 4 bases, with 9 bases left in between. Germline V lookup: CDR1 MNHEY, CDR2 SVGAGI.

This chain connects TRBV4-1 to TRBJ2-7; D is unclear. The CDR3 has 14 amino acids. CDR1 is MGHRA, CDR2 YSYEKL, per germline. V was clipped by 0 bases and J by 3 bases, with 9 bases between them. The CDR3 loop is CASSQDKSVYEQYF. Written as DNA, the CDR3 is TGCGCCAGCAGCCAAGATAAATCCGTCTACGAGCAGTACTTC.

The chain carries TRBV7-8 and TRBJ2-1, with 8 bases matching TRBD2. Losses at the gene ends were 2 bases for V and 8 bases for J; bases not matched to a gene: 11. The CDR3 has 16 residues. Germline CDR1 SGHVS, CDR2 FQNEAQ. DNA for the CDR3: TGTGCCAGCAGCTTAAGCAGTACGGGGGGGCGCGATGAGCAGTTCTTC. Its protein product is CASSLSSTGGRDEQFF.

This chain links TRBV9 with TRBJ1-2, with a weak D call TRBD1 (6 bases). The V and J ends lost 0 bases and 8 bases respectively, with 17 bases between them. The CDR3 has 15 amino acids. In germline, CDR1 is SGDLS, CDR2 YYNGEE. The CDR3: CASSVAQGSGEGYTF. CDR3 bases: TGTGCCAGCAGCGTAGCTCAGGGGTCCGGCGAGGGCTACACCTTC.

The rearrangement uses TRBV11-2 and TRBJ1-1; D possibly corresponds to TRBD1 (6 bases). CDR1 is SGHAT, CDR2 FQNNGV, per germline. This CDR3 comprises 13 residues. The germline V and J ends were trimmed by 3 bases and 5 bases, with 10 bases remaining between them. The CDR3 reads CASSLGAETEAFF. CDR3 DNA sequence: TGTGCCAGCAGCTTGGGGGCTGAGACTGAAGCTTTCTTT.

This chain joins TRBV7-9 and TRBJ1-6; D is possibly TRBD1 (6 bases). CDR3 length: 15 amino acids. V shed 1 base and J shed 3 bases, with 7 bases lying between them. Germline lookup yields CDR1 SEHNR and CDR2 FQNEAQ (reference sequence). Here the CDR3 DNA reads TGTGCCAGCAGCTTAGGGGACAACTATAATTCACCCCTCCACTTT. Protein product: CASSLGDNYNSPLHF. Variable domain in full (rest from reference TRBV7-9 and TRBJ1-6): DTGVSQNPRHKITKRGQNVTFRCDPISEHNRLYWYRQTLGQGPEFLTYFQNEAQLEKSRLLSDRFSAERPKGSFSTLEIQRTEQGDSAMYLCASSLGDNYNSPLHFGNGTRLTVT.

This clone was picked up one time. The CDR3 here is CASRKSFRDRHNSPLHF. CDR3 DNA: TGTGCCAGCAGAAAGAGCTTCCGGGATAGGCATAATTCACCCCTCCACTTT. The chain couples TRBV7-9 to TRBJ1-6; D unresolved. The CDR3 is 17 residues long. V was clipped by 6 bases and J by 5 bases, with 20 bases between them. The germline gives CDR1 SEHNR, CDR2 FQNEAQ (reference sequence).

The rearrangement joins TRBV12-3 or TRBV12-4 to TRBJ1-2, with D possibly matching TRBD1 (6 bases). The CDR3 spans 13 residues. Deletions cut 6 bases from V and 5 bases from J, with 13 bases between. The CDR3 DNA follows: TGTGCCAGCAGCCCAGGGGTAGGATATGGCTACACCTTC. This translates into CASSPGVGYGYTF.

The chain uses TRBV4-2 and TRBJ2-3, with D possibly TRBD1 on 6 matching bases. V gave up 0 bases and J gave up 1 base, with 14 bases separating them. The germline V gene encodes CDR1 LGHNA and CDR2 YNFKEQ. The CDR3 spans 17 residues. Here the CDR3 reads CASSQEVGQSGTDTQYF. The CDR3 DNA is TGTGCCAGCAGCCAAGAGGTTGGACAGAGTGGCACAGATACGCAGTATTTT.

The V and J genes are TRBV30 and TRBJ1-2; 10 nucleotides match TRBD1. This CDR3 contains 12 residues. Germline-derived CDR1 and CDR2 are GTSNPN and SVGIG (reference sequence). Trimming removed 8 bases from V and 2 bases from J; junction bases left unmatched: 2. CDR3 bases: TGTGCCGGGGACAGGGGAAACTATGGCTACACCTTC. Its protein product is CAGDRGNYGYTF.

CDR3 sequence (DNA): TGTGCCAGCAGTTACGGGACAGGGCCCTACGAGCAGTACTTC. Translating gives CASSYGTGPYEQYF. The chain couples TRBV6-2 or TRBV6-3 to TRBJ2-7, with TRBD1 matching over 9 bases. This CDR3 is 14 amino acids long. Germline V gene sequence: CDR1 MNHEY, CDR2 SVGEGT. With 2 bases clipped from V and 2 bases from J, the junction kept 1 base outside the gene matches.

This clone was seen only a few times. The chain has TRBV6-5 and TRBJ1-2; 9 nucleotides match TRBD1. The CDR3 covers 13 residues. V dropped 5 bases and J dropped 8; count of bases not matched to a gene: 6. Germline lookup yields CDR1 MNHEY and CDR2 SVGAGI. In nucleotides, the CDR3 is TGTGCCAGCAGTCTCACAGGGGGCGACGGCTACACCTTC. This translates into CASSLTGGDGYTF.

J is TRBJ1-1 and V is TRBV30, with D uncertain. Trimming removed 0 bases from V and 10 bases from J, with 15 bases in between. CDR1 GTSNPN and CDR2 SVGIG come from the germline V gene (reference sequence). The CDR3 covers 13 residues. This CDR3 is CAWSVRVGLGAFF. The CDR3 DNA follows: TGTGCCTGGAGTGTACGGGTCGGACTTGGAGCTTTCTTT.

The chain is built from TRBV7-9 and TRBJ1-5; no clear D gene. Germline V gene data show CDR1 as SEHNR and CDR2 as FQNEAQ (reference sequence). V lost 4 bases and J lost 4, with 17 bases in between. This CDR3 spans 16 amino acids. The CDR3: CASSSILGRKNQPQHF. The CDR3, as DNA: TGTGCCAGCAGCTCGATACTAGGACGGAAGAATCAGCCCCAGCATTTT.